The 21 T cell receptor beta chains below all came from one sample that was sequenced in a study of CD8+ T cells in alopecia areata. Extraction of RNA preceded its reverse transcription into cDNA, which served as the sequencing template. Here immunoSEQ multiplex PCR was the method, and the copy in TCRdb shows in-frame clones only, minus some. This sample has 100,000 to 120,000 clones; around three fifths occur once, and the top ten carry roughly 3.5%. Sample treatment: oral pan-JAK inhibitor, 5-10 mg twice daily. Specimen: CD4+ T cells sorted from blood, collected at week 24, from a patient treated with tofacitinib. These receptors were taken from a human donor with alopecia areata.

V gene TRBV29-1 combines with J gene TRBJ1-1; D ambiguous. Germline V gene sequence: CDR1 SQVTM, CDR2 ANQGSEA. The CDR3 sequence is 13 residues long. V lost 6 bases, J lost 0 bases, and 11 bases lay in between. CDR3 in DNA: TGCAGCGTCACTGACCAAATGAACACTGAAGCTTTCTTT. It translates to CSVTDQMNTEAFF. The whole variable domain, filled in from reference TRBV29-1 and TRBJ1-1, reads SAVISQKPSRDICQRGTSLTIQCQVDSQVTMMFWYRQQPGQSLTLIATANQGSEATYESGFVIDKFPISRPNLTFSTLTVSNMSPEDSSIYLCSVTDQMNTEAFFGQGTRLTVV.

This clone was picked up a small number of times. The chain is built from TRBV5-1 and TRBJ1-5; no firm D call. This CDR3 is 12 amino acids long. V lost 5 bases, J lost 2 bases, and 5 bases lay in between. Germline CDR1 SGHRS, CDR2 YFSETQ. The CDR3 reads CASSSGNQPQHF. Written as DNA, the CDR3 is TGCGCCAGCAGTAGTGGCAATCAGCCCCAGCATTTT.

The gene calls are TRBV5-1 and TRBJ2-5; D ambiguous. There are 12 residues in the CDR3. The germline gives CDR1 SGHRS, CDR2 YFSETQ. V was cut by 7 bases and J by 2 bases, with 9 bases left in between. The CDR3 DNA is TGCGCCAGCCGTGGTCAGCAAGAGACCCAGTACTTC. Residues: CASRGQQETQYF.

The rearrangement links TRBV23-1 to TRBJ2-7; D may be TRBD1 or TRBD2 (5 bases each). TRBV23-1 is designated an ORF whose function remains uncertain. Between the trimmed V and J ends, which lost 3 bases and 3 bases, there was a span of 15 bases. The CDR3 sequence is 15 residues long. CDR3 region: CASSHYGTDDYEQYF. CDR3 in DNA: TGCGCCAGCAGTCATTACGGGACGGACGACTACGAGCAGTACTTC.

The chain is built from TRBV5-4 and TRBJ1-2, with 7 bases aligning to TRBD1. The CDR3 sequence is 14 residues long. V dropped 4 bases and J dropped 2; count of bases not matched to a gene: 5. Germline V CDR1 and CDR2: SGHNT, YYREEE (reference sequence). CDR3 in DNA: TGTGCCAGCAGCCCGGGACAGTCAAACTATGGCTACACCTTC. Its translation: CASSPGQSNYGYTF. Full variable domain (remainder filled in from reference TRBV5-4 and TRBJ1-2): ETGVTQSPTHLIKTRGQQVTLRCSSQSGHNTVSWYQQALGQGPQFIFQYYREEENGRGNFPPRFSGLQFPNYSSELNVNALELDDSALYLCASSPGQSNYGYTFGSGTRLTVV.

This clone appeared a few times. The J gene is TRBJ1-2, the V gene TRBV7-2; TRBD1 is a possible D gene (5 bases). CDR1 is SGHTA and CDR2 is FQGNSA in the germline V gene. The CDR3 spans 16 residues. V was shortened by 6 bases and J by 4 bases, with 21 bases between the two germline ends. The CDR3 sequence is CASSSLDSPRGYGYTF. DNA of the CDR3: TGTGCCAGCAGTTCCCTCGACAGCCCGCGGGGCTATGGCTACACCTTC.

This clone was seen a handful of times. The chain is built from TRBV9 and TRBJ2-2; 7 nucleotides line up with TRBD1. The CDR3 loop spans 16 amino acids. Germline loops: CDR1 SGDLS, CDR2 YYNGEE. Trimming at V came to 3 bases and at J to 0 bases, leaving 5 bases not matched to a gene. As DNA, the CDR3 is TGTGCCAGCAGCGCCCCGAGGGGGCCGAACACCGGGGAGCTGTTTTTT. It encodes CASSAPRGPNTGELFF.

The chain couples TRBV5-6 to TRBJ1-1, with 10 bases identical to TRBD1. Germline CDR1 SGHDT, CDR2 YYEEEE. CDR3 length: 16 amino acids. With V trimmed by 0 bases and J by 4 bases, 6 bases remained unmatched. The CDR3 sequence is CASSLGLGDRGTEAFF. CDR3 nucleotides: TGTGCCAGCAGCTTGGGATTGGGGGACAGGGGCACTGAAGCTTTCTTT.

The J gene is TRBJ2-1, the V gene TRBV4-2; 8 bases fit TRBD2. This CDR3 has 17 amino acids. Unmatched junction bases numbered 8, after V lost 0 bases and J lost 4 bases. The V gene's germline CDR1 is LGHNA and CDR2 YNFKEQ. CDR3 sequence reads: CASSQEDGGASYNEQFF. The CDR3 nucleotides are TGTGCCAGCAGCCAAGAGGACGGGGGGGCCTCTTACAATGAGCAGTTCTTC.

The V and J genes are TRBV29-1 and TRBJ1-1; TRBD1 is a possible D gene (5 bases). CDR3 size: 14 residues. Germline CDR1 and CDR2: SQVTM and ANQGSEA. V was cut by 8 bases and J by 0 bases, with 16 bases left in between. The DNA for the CDR3 is TGCAGCTCCGAGGGCACAGGCCTGAACACTGAAGCTTTCTTT. This translates into CSSEGTGLNTEAFF. Full variable domain (outside the CDR3, taken from reference TRBV29-1 and TRBJ1-1): SAVISQKPSRDICQRGTSLTIQCQVDSQVTMMFWYRQQPGQSLTLIATANQGSEATYESGFVIDKFPISRPNLTFSTLTVSNMSPEDSSIYLCSSEGTGLNTEAFFGQGTRLTVV.

The genes are TRBV15 and TRBJ2-3; the D gene is possibly TRBD2 (6 bases). Germline V gene data show CDR1 as LNHNV and CDR2 as YYDKDF (reference sequence). V was pared by 7 bases and J by 2 bases, with 16 bases between. The CDR3 loop spans 15 amino acids. In DNA form, the CDR3 reads TGTGCCACCACCCCGAGGAGGGGCTTCACAGATACGCAGTATTTT. Protein: CATTPRRGFTDTQYF.

The V gene is TRBV4-2, the J gene TRBJ1-2; D is unresolved. Germline V gene lookup returns CDR1 LGHNA and CDR2 YNFKEQ. Trimming stripped 0 bases from V and 4 bases from J, with 6 bases between. This CDR3 has 13 amino acids. In nucleotides, the CDR3 is TGTGCCAGCAGCCAAGATCCCACCTATGGCTACACCTTC. It yields the protein CASSQDPTYGYTF.

This clone has only a few counts. This chain joins TRBV29-1 and TRBJ1-1, with TRBD1 as a possible D gene (5 bases). CDR3 length: 15 amino acids. The V gene lost 7 bases and the J gene lost 0 bases, with 18 bases spanning the gap. CDR1 SQVTM and CDR2 ANQGSEA come from the germline V gene. In nucleotides, the CDR3 is TGCAGCGCCTCACCGGGACTGAAAATGAACACTGAAGCTTTCTTT. It encodes CSASPGLKMNTEAFF.

This clone has a handful of counts. J is TRBJ2-1 and V is TRBV7-2, with a tentative D call TRBD2 (6 bases). The CDR3 spans 15 residues. Per germline, CDR1 SGHTA and CDR2 FQGNSA. The germline V and J ends were trimmed by 5 bases and 4 bases, with 15 bases remaining between them. The CDR3 DNA reads as TGTGCCAGCAGCCTTAGCCGGGAGCCATACAATGAGCAGTTCTTC. This encodes CASSLSREPYNEQFF.

This chain links TRBV5-1 with TRBJ2-5, with 14 nucleotides matching TRBD2. CDR3 length: 15 residues. V dropped 7 bases and J dropped 1; count of bases not matched to a gene: 3. The germline CDR1 and CDR2 sequences are SGHRS and YFSETQ. CDR3 residues: CASATSGGVQETQYF. CDR3 coding DNA: TGCGCCAGCGCGACTAGCGGGGGGGTCCAAGAGACCCAGTACTTC.

The sample holds one count of this clone. CDR3 DNA: TGTGCCAGCAGTATAAGCCCGTCAAGTGAGCAGTTCTTC. It translates to CASSISPSSEQFF. This sequence joins TRBV27 and TRBJ2-1; D ambiguous. The CDR3 has 13 amino acids. CDR1 is MNHEY, CDR2 SMNVEV, per germline (reference sequence). V dropped 5 bases and J dropped 9 bases, with 14 bases sitting between them.

The genes are TRBV10-3 and TRBJ2-3; TRBD2 matches at 8 bases. V lost 2 bases and J lost 4; bases outside the gene matches: 11. CDR1 and CDR2 (germline): ENHRY, SYGVKD. The CDR3 totals 17 residues. CDR3 region: CAISEPFRSGGSDTQYF. CDR3 in DNA: TGTGCCATCAGTGAGCCCTTTAGAAGCGGGGGCTCAGATACGCAGTATTTT.

This clone was recorded only once. The V call is TRBV27, the J call TRBJ1-5; 10 positions agree with TRBD1. The CDR3 loop spans 12 amino acids. Germline assignment: CDR1 MNHEY and CDR2 SMNVEV (reference sequence). With 8 bases clipped from V and 6 bases from J, the junction kept 1 base outside the gene matches. CDR3 DNA sequence: TGTGCCAGCTGGGACAGGGGTCAGCCCCAGCATTTT. Amino acids: CASWDRGQPQHF.

The rearrangement links TRBV5-4 to TRBJ2-7; TRBD1 might be the D (5 bases). Trimming cost V 10 bases and J 2 bases, with 19 bases left between them. Germline V gene data show CDR1 as SGHNT and CDR2 as YYREEE (reference sequence). The CDR3 contains 14 residues. CDR3 sequence reads: CASRAGPETYEQYF. The CDR3, as DNA: TGTGCCTCCCGAGCAGGGCCCGAGACCTACGAGCAGTACTTC.

This clone has more than one count but fewer than ten. The chain joins TRBV7-9 to TRBJ2-7; D not resolved. The CDR3 extends over 15 amino acids. The ends were cut back, 0 bases at V and 2 bases at J, with 11 bases in the middle. CDR1 is SEHNR, CDR2 FQNEAQ, per germline (reference sequence). CDR3 residues: CASSLAAPPAYEQYF. The CDR3 DNA follows: TGTGCCAGCAGCTTAGCGGCCCCCCCCGCCTACGAGCAGTACTTC. Complete variable domain (other parts from reference TRBV7-9 and TRBJ2-7): DTGVSQNPRHKITKRGQNVTFRCDPISEHNRLYWYRQTLGQGPEFLTYFQNEAQLEKSRLLSDRFSAERPKGSFSTLEIQRTEQGDSAMYLCASSLAAPPAYEQYFGPGTRLTVT.

This clone was seen more than once but under ten times. V is TRBV7-2 and J is TRBJ2-5; 9 nucleotides line up with TRBD1. Germline trimming cut 5 bases from V and 5 bases from J; bases unmatched to any gene: 6. The CDR3 extends over 14 amino acids. Per germline, CDR1 SGHTA and CDR2 FQGNSA. The CDR3 region has the DNA TGTGCCAGCAGCACCTTAGACAGGGGGGAGACCCAGTACTTC. It translates to CASSTLDRGETQYF.